Included here is one T cell receptor beta chain sequence, with context. The antigen is not known. This record belongs to a study of graft-versus-host responses after intestinal transplantation. Study outcomes and limitations: Recipient marrow held GvH clones, some first seen in ileum or blood.

Trimming cost V 4 bases and J 7 bases; bases outside gene matches: 5. The CDR3 runs to 14 residues. Per germline, CDR1 SNHLY and CDR2 FYNNEI. Profiled with immunoSEQ multiplex PCR; TCRdb holds only in-frame clones, not every one. This table has 37,000 or so clones, less than 95% appearing once. The rearrangement uses TRBV2 and TRBJ2-7; 12 nucleotides align to TRBD2. The material was PBMCs, obtained roughly 300 days after intestinal transplant. This TCR was sampled from a human patient who received an intestinal transplant, so some T cells may come from the graft donor. The CDR3 nucleotides read TGTGCCAGCAGTGCACTAGCGGGGGGTGGGGAGCAGTACTTC. Its protein is CASSALAGGGEQYF.